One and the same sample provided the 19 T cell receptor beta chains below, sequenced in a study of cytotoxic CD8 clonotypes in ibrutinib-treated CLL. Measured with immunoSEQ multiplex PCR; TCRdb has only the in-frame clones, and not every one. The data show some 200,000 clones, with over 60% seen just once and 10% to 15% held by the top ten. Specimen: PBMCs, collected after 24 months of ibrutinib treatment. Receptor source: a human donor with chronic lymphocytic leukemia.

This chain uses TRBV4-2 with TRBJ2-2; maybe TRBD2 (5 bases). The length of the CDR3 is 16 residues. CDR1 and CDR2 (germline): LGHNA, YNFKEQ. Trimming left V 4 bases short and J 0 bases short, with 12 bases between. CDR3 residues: CASSRLGGTNTGELFF. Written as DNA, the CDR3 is TGTGCCAGCAGCCGGTTAGGAGGTACGAACACCGGGGAGCTGTTTTTT.

DNA of the CDR3: TGTGCCAGCAGCTTAACGGACAGGGGGACAGATACGCAGTATTTT. This translates into CASSLTDRGTDTQYF. The chain employs TRBV7-2 and TRBJ2-3, with 10 nucleotides matching TRBD1. J was trimmed by 3 bases and V by 2 bases; bases with no gene match: 2. CDR1 is SGHTA, CDR2 FQGNSA, per germline. This CDR3 region has 15 residues. The variable domain in full, completed from reference TRBV7-2 and TRBJ2-3, reads GAGVSQSPSNKVTEKGKDVELRCDPISGHTALYWYRQSLGQGLEFLIYFQGNSAPDKSGLPSDRFSAERTGGSVSTLTIQRTQQEDSAVYLCASSLTDRGTDTQYFGPGTRLTVL.

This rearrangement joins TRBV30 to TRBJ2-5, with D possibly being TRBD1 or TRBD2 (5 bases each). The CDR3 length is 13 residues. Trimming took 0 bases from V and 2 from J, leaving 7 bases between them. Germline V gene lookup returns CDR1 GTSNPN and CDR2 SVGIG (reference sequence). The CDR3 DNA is TGTGCCTGGAGTGTATGGGGGCAAGAGACCCAGTACTTC. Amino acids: CAWSVWGQETQYF.

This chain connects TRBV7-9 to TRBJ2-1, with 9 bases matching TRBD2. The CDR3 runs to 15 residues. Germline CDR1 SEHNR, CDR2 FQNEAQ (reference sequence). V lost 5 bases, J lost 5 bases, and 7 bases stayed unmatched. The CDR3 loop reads CASSPGSGRNNEQFF. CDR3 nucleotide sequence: TGTGCCAGCAGCCCCGGTAGCGGGAGAAACAATGAGCAGTTCTTC.

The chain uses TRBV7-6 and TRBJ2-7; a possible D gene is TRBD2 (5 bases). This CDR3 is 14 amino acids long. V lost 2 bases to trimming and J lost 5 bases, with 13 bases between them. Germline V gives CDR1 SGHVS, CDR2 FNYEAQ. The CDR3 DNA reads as TGTGCCAGCAGCTTAAGGCCTAGCATCCACGAGCAGTACTTC. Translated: CASSLRPSIHEQYF.

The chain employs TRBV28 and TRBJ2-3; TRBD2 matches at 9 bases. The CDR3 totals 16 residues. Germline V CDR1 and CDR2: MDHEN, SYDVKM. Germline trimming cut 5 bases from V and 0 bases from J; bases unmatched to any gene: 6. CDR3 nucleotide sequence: TGTGCCAGCAGTCCCTCTAGCGGGACTAGCACAGATACGCAGTATTTT. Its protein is CASSPSSGTSTDTQYF. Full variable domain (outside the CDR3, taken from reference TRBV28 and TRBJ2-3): DVKVTQSSRYLVKRTGEKVFLECVQDMDHENMFWYRQDPGLGLRLIYFSYDVKMKEKGDIPEGYSVSREKKERFSLILESASTNQTSMYLCASSPSSGTSTDTQYFGPGTRLTVL.

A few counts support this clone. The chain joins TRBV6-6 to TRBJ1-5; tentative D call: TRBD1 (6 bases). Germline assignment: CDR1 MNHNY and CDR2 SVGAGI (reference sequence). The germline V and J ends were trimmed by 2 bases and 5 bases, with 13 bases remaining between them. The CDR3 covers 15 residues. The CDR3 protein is CASSYEGVSYQPQHF. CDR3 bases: TGTGCCAGCAGTTACGAGGGGGTCAGTTATCAGCCCCAGCATTTT.

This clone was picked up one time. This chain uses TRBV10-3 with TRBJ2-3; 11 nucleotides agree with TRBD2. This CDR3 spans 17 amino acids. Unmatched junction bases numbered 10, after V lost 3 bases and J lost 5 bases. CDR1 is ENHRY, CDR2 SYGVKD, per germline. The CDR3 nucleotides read TGTGCCATCAGTGACCTTAGCGGGAGGGCCGTCAGAGATACGCAGTATTTT. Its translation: CAISDLSGRAVRDTQYF.

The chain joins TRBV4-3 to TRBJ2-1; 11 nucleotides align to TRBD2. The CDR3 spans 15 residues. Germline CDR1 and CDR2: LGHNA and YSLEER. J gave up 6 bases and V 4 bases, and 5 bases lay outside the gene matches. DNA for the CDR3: TGCGCCAGCAGCCTCGGGACTAGCGGCACCAATGAGCAGTTCTTC. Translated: CASSLGTSGTNEQFF.

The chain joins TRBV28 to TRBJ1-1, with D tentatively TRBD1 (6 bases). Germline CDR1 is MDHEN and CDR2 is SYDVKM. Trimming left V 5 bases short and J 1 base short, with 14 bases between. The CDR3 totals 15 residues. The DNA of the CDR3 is TGTGCCAGCAGTCGTCCCGGGACACAGAACACTGAAGCTTTCTTT. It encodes CASSRPGTQNTEAFF.

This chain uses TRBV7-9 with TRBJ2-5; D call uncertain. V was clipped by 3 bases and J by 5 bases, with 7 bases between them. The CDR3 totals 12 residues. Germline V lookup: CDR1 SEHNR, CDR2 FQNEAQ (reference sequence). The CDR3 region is CASSFISETQYF. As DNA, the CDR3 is TGTGCCAGCAGCTTCATATCGGAGACCCAGTACTTC. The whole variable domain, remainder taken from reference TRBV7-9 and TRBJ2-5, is DTGVSQNPRHKITKRGQNVTFRCDPISEHNRLYWYRQTLGQGPEFLTYFQNEAQLEKSRLLSDRFSAERPKGSFSTLEIQRTEQGDSAMYLCASSFISETQYFGPGTRLLVL.

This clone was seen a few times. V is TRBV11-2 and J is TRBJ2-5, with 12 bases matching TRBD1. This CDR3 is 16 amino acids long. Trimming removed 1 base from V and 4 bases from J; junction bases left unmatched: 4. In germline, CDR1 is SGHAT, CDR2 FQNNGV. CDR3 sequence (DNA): TGTGCCAGCAGCTTAGGGGACAGGGGGCTCATAGAGACCCAGTACTTC. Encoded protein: CASSLGDRGLIETQYF.

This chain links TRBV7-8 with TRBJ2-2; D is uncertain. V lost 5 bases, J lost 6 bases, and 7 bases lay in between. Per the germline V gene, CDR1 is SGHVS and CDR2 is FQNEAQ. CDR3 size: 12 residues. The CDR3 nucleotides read TGTGCCAGCAGCACGCCTCCCGGGGAGCTGTTTTTT. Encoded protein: CASSTPPGELFF.

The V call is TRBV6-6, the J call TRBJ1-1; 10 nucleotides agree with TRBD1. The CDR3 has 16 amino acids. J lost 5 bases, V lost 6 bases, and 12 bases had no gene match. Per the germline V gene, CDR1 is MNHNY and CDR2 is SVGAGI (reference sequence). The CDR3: CASSHGGQGKGTEAFF. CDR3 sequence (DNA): TGTGCCAGCAGCCATGGGGGACAGGGGAAGGGAACTGAAGCTTTCTTT.

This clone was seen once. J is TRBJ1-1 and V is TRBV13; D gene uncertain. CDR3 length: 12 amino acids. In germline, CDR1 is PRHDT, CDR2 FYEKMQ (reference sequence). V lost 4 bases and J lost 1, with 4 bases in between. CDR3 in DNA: TGTGCCAGCAGCTACGAGAACACTGAAGCTTTCTTT. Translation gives CASSYENTEAFF. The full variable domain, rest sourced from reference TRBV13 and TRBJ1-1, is AAGVIQSPRHLIKEKRETATLKCYPIPRHDTVYWYQQGPGQDPQFLISFYEKMQSDKGSIPDRFSAQQFSDYHSELNMSSLELGDSALYFCASSYENTEAFFGQGTRLTVV.

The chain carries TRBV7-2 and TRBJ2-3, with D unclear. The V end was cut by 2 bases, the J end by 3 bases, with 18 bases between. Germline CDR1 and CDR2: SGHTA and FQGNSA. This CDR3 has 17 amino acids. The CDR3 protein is CASSLRSPRTRTDTQYF. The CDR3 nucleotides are TGTGCCAGCAGCTTACGGTCCCCTCGAACACGGACAGATACGCAGTATTTT.

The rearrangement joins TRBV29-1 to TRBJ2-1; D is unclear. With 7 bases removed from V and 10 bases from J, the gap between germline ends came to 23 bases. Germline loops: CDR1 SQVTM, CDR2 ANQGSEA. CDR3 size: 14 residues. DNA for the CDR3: TGCAGCGGCCAAGTCGGGTTTCGCGGCGACGAGCAGTTCTTC. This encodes CSGQVGFRGDEQFF.

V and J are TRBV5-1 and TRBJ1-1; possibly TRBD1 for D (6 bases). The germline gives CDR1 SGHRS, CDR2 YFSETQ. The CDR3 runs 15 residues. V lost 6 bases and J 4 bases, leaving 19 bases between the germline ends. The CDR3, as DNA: TGCGCCAGCAACCCATCGGGGGCCCCTCTCACTGAAGCTTTCTTT. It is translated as CASNPSGAPLTEAFF.

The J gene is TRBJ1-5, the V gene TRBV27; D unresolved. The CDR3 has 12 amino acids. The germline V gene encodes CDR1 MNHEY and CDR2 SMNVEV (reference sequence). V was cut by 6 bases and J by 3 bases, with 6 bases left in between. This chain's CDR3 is CASRDYNQPQHF. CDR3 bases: TGTGCCAGCAGGGATTACAATCAGCCCCAGCATTTT.